These 7 T cell receptor beta chains were all obtained from the same sample, sequenced in a study of T cell repertoires in cytomegalovirus infection (dated by TCRdb to between 2018 and 2021). The reads were generated on an Illumina HiSeq 1500. TCRdb trimmed public reads at Q25 via fastp, called clones via MiXCR and kept in-frame beta chains. Each CDR3 protein gets just one entry, which takes the most common genes and DNA from the rows behind it. Recorded for this sample are roughly 230,000 distinct CDR3 sequences; around 6.2% of them occurred a single time. Under 7.5% of the sample rests with the top ten. Sequenced input: PBMCs. The receptor set was obtained from a human donor in good health (CMV status not recorded). Some clones in this sample may be carry-over from other donors' samples.

This chain links TRBV20-1 with TRBJ1-1, with D uncertain. CDR1 and CDR2 (germline): DFQATT, SNEGSKA (reference sequence). V dropped 0 bases and J dropped 5 bases, with 4 bases sitting between them. This CDR3 has 11 residues. CDR3 residues: CSARDKTEAFF. CDR3 coding DNA: TGCAGTGCTAGAGATAAGACTGAAGCTTTCTTT.

This clonotype was seen repeatedly, ten times or more. The CDR3 is CASSLQSSAIQYF. The CDR3 coding sequence is TGTGCCAGCAGCTTACAAAGCAGCGCCATTCAGTACTTC. V usage is TRBV7-2 and J usage is TRBJ2-4; D is uncertain. The CDR3 consists of 13 residues. Germline lookup yields CDR1 SGHTA and CDR2 FQGNSA. The V end lost 2 bases, the J end lost 9 bases, and 11 bases lay between the germline ends. Together with reference TRBV7-2 and TRBJ2-4, the CDR3 gives the full variable domain: GAGVSQSPSNKVTEKGKDVELRCDPISGHTALYWYRQSLGQGLEFLIYFQGNSAPDKSGLPSDRFSAERTGGSVSTLTIQRTQQEDSAVYLCASSLQSSAIQYFGAGTRLSVL.

This clonotype was detected many times. The rearrangement joins TRBV12-3 or TRBV12-4 to TRBJ2-5; maybe TRBD1 (6 bases). The CDR3 has 15 residues. V lost 6 bases and J lost 4, with 18 bases in between. CDR3 coding DNA: TGTGCCAGCAGCGTCACAGCACAGGGTGGAGAGACCCAGTACTTC. Translated, it gives CASSVTAQGGETQYF.

This clonotype was observed many times. The chain carries TRBV12-3 or TRBV12-4 and TRBJ1-4; 8 positions match TRBD1. The CDR3 runs 16 residues. V gave up 5 bases and J gave up 6 bases; unmatched junction bases: 11. CDR3 coding DNA: TGTGCCAGCAGTCCCCGAGGACAGGGCACAGATGAAAAACTGTTTTTT. It translates to CASSPRGQGTDEKLFF.

This clonotype was recorded many times. The V gene is TRBV6-6, the J gene TRBJ2-7; 7 nucleotides line up with TRBD1. J lost 1 base, V lost 5 bases, and 2 bases had no gene match. The length of the CDR3 is 13 residues. Germline CDR1 reads MNHNY; CDR2 reads SVGAGI (reference sequence). CDR3 in amino acids: CASSQDRSYEQYF. The CDR3 DNA follows: TGTGCCAGCAGTCAGGACAGGTCCTACGAGCAGTACTTC.

This clonotype has at least ten counts. The chain employs TRBV5-8 and TRBJ2-2; TRBD1 agrees at 7 bases. From germline, CDR1 is SGHTS and CDR2 YDEGEE. J gave up 1 base and V 4 bases, and 4 bases lay outside the gene matches. The CDR3 has 15 amino acids. The DNA of the CDR3 is TGTGCCAGCAGCATAGGGACAGTGAACACCGGGGAGCTGTTTTTT. This translates into CASSIGTVNTGELFF.

This clonotype occurred many times. This CDR3 is CSAPTPWGNQPQHF. DNA of the CDR3: TGCAGTGCTCCCACCCCGTGGGGGAATCAGCCCCAGCATTTT. The rearrangement joins TRBV20-1 to TRBJ1-5; D perhaps matches TRBD1 (5 bases). CDR1 is DFQATT and CDR2 is SNEGSKA in the germline V gene (reference sequence). The CDR3 sequence is 14 residues long. Trimming removed 5 bases at V and 4 bases at J, with 15 bases between.